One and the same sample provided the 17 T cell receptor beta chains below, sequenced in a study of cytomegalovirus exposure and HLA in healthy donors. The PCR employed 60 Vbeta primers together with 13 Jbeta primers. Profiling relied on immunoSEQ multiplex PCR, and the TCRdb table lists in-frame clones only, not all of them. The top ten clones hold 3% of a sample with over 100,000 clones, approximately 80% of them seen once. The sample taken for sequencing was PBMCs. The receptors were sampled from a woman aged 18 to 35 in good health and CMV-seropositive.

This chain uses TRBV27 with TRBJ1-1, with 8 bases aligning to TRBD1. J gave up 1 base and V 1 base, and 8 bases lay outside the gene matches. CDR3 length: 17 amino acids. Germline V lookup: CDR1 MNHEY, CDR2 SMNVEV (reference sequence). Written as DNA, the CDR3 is TGTGCCAGCAGTTTATTCGGTATTCAGGGGGCGAACACTGAAGCTTTCTTT. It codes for CASSLFGIQGANTEAFF.

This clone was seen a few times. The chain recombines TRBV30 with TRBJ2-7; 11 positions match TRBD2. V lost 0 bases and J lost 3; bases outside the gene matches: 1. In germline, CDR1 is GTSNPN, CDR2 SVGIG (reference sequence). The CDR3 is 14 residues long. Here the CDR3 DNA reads TGTGCCTGGAGTGTTACTAGCGGGAGCTACGAGCAGTACTTC. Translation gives CAWSVTSGSYEQYF.

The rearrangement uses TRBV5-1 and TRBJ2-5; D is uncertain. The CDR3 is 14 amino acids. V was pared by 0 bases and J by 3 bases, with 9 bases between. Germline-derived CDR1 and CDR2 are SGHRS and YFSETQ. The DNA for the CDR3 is TGCGCCAGCAGCTTGGTTTCCCAGAAAGAGACCCAGTACTTC. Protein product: CASSLVSQKETQYF.

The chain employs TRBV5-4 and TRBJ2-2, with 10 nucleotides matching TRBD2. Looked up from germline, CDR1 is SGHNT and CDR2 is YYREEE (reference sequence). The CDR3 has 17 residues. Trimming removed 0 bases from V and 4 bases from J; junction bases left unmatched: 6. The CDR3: CASSLATSGILTGELFF. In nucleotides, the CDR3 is TGTGCCAGCAGCTTGGCCACTAGCGGGATTCTCACCGGGGAGCTGTTTTTT.

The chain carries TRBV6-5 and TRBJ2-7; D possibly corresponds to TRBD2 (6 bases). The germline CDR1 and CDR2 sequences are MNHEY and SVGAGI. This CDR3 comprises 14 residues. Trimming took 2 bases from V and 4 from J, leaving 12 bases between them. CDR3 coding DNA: TGTGCCAGCAGTTACGAGGGACTGATATACGAGCAGTACTTC. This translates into CASSYEGLIYEQYF.

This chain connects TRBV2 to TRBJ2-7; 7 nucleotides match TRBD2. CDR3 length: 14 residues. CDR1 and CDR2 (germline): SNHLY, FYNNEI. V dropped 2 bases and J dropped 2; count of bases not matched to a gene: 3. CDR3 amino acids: CASSEQRGPYEQYF. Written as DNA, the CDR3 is TGTGCCAGCAGTGAACAGCGGGGTCCCTACGAGCAGTACTTC.

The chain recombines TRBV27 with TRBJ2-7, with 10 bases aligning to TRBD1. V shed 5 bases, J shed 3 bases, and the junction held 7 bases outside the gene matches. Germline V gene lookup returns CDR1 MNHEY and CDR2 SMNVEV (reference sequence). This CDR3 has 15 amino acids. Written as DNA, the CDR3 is TGTGCCAGCAGTACGCGACAGGGGGCCAACTACGAGCAGTACTTC. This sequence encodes CASSTRQGANYEQYF.

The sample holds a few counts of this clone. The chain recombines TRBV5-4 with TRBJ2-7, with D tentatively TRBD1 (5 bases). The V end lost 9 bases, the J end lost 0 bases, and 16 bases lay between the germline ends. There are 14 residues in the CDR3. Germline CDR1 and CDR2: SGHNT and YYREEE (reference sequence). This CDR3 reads CAMGPQVRSYEQYF. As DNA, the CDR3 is TGTGCCATGGGGCCACAGGTTCGCTCCTACGAGCAGTACTTC. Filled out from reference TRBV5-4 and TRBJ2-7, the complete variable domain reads ETGVTQSPTHLIKTRGQQVTLRCSSQSGHNTVSWYQQALGQGPQFIFQYYREEENGRGNFPPRFSGLQFPNYSSELNVNALELDDSALYLCAMGPQVRSYEQYFGPGTRLTVT.

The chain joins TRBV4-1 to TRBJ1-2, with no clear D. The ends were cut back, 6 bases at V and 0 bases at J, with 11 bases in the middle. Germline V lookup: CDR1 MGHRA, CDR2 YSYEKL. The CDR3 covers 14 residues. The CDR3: CASRVPGANYGYTF. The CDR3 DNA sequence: TGCGCCAGCAGAGTACCGGGAGCTAACTATGGCTACACCTTC.

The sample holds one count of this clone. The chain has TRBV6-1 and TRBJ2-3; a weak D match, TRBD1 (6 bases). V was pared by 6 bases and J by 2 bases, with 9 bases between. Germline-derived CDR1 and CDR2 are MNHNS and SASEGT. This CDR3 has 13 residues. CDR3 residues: CASSRGFTDTQYF. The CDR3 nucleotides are TGTGCCAGCAGCAGGGGTTTCACAGATACGCAGTATTTT.

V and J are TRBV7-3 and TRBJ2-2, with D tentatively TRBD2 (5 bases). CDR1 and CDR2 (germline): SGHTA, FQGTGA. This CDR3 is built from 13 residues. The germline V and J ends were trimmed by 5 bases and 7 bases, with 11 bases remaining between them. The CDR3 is CASSGELGGELFF. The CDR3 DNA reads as TGTGCCAGCAGCGGGGAGCTCGGCGGGGAGCTGTTTTTT.

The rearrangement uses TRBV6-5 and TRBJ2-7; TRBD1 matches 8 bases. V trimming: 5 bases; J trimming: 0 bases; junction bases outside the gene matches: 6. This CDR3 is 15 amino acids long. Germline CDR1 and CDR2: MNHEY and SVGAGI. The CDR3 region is CASSVRDRSSYEQYF. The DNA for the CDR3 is TGTGCCAGCAGTGTCCGGGACAGGAGCTCCTACGAGCAGTACTTC.

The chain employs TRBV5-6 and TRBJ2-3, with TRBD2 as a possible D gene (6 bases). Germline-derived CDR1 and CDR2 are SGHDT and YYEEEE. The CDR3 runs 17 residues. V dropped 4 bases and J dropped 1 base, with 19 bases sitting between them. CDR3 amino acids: CASSLARGTSGTDTQYF. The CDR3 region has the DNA TGTGCCAGCAGCCTAGCCCGCGGGACGAGCGGCACAGATACGCAGTATTTT.

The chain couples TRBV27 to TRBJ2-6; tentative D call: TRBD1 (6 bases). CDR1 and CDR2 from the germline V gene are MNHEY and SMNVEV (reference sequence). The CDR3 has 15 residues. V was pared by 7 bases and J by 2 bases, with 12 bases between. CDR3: CASTSPGAGANVLTF. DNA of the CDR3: TGTGCCAGCACTTCTCCAGGGGCTGGGGCCAACGTCCTGACTTTC.

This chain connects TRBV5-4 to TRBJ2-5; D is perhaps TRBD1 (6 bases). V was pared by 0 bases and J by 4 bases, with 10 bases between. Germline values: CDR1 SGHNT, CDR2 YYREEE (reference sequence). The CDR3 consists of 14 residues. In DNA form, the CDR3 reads TGTGCCAGCAGCTTGGACCAGGGGACAGAGACCCAGTACTTC. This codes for CASSLDQGTETQYF. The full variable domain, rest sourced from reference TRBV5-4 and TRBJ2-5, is ETGVTQSPTHLIKTRGQQVTLRCSSQSGHNTVSWYQQALGQGPQFIFQYYREEENGRGNFPPRFSGLQFPNYSSELNVNALELDDSALYLCASSLDQGTETQYFGPGTRLLVL.

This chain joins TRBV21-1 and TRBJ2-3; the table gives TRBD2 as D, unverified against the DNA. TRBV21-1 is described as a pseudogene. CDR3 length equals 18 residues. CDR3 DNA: TGTGCCAGCAGCAAAGCGGAAGGCAGGGAACGGGGGACAGATACGCAGTATTTT. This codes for CASSKAEGRERGTDTQYF.

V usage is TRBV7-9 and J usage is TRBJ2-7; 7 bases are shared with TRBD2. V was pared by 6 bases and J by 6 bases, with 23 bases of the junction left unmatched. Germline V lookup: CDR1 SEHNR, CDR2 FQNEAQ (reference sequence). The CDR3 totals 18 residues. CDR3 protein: CASSPRLRNASGYTEQYF. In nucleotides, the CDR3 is TGTGCCAGCAGTCCGCGTCTGAGGAACGCTAGCGGCTATACCGAGCAGTACTTC.